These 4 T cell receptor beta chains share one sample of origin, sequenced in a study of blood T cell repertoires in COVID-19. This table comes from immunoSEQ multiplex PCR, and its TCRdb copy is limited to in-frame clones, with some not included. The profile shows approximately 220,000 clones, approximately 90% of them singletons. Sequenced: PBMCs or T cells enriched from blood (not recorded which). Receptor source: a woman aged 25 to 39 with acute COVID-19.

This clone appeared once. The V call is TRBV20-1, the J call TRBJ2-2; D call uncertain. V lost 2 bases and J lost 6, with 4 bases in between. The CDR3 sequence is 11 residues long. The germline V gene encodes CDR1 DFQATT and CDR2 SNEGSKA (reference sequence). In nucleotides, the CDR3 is TGCAGTGCTAGACAGTCCGGGGAGCTGTTTTTT. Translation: CSARQSGELFF.

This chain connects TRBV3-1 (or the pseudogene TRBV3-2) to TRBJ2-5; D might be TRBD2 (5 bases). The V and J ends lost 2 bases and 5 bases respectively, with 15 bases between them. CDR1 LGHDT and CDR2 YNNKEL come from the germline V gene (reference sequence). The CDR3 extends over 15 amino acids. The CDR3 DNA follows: TGTGCCAGCAGCCAAAATTTTGGGTCGGGGGAGACCCAGTACTTC. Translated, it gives CASSQNFGSGETQYF.

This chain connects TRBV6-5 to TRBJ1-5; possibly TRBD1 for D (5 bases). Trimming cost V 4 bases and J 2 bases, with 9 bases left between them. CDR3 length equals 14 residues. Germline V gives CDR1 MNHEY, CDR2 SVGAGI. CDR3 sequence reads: CASSLGTRNQPQHF. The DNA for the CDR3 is TGTGCCAGCAGTTTGGGGACTCGCAATCAGCCCCAGCATTTT.

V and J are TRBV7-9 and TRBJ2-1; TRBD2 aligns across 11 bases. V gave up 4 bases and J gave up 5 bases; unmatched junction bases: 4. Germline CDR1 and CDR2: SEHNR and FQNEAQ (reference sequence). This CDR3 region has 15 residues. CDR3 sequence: CASSSKTSGDNEQFF. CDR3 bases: TGTGCCAGCAGCTCGAAGACTAGCGGGGACAATGAGCAGTTCTTC.